These 8 T cell receptor beta chains originate from one sample sequenced in a study of blood T cell repertoires in COVID-19. Measured with immunoSEQ multiplex PCR; TCRdb has only the in-frame clones, and not every one. Of about 440,000 clones listed, approximately 89% were seen once; the top ten hold over 9.5%. Sequences were obtained from peripheral blood. The receptors were sampled from a woman in her fifties or sixties with COVID-19, enrolled during active disease.

J is TRBJ1-2 and V is TRBV5-8, with unresolved D. Germline V CDR1 and CDR2: SGHTS, YDEGEE. The CDR3 has 14 residues. V was shortened by 0 bases and J by 5 bases, with 11 bases between the two germline ends. As DNA, the CDR3 is TGTGCCAGCAGCTTGGGGGCCCCCGGTTATGGCTACACCTTC. Translated, it gives CASSLGAPGYGYTF.

The chain employs TRBV5-1 and TRBJ1-2; TRBD1 might be the D (6 bases). The CDR3 covers 12 residues. Germline V gene data show CDR1 as SGHRS and CDR2 as YFSETQ. V lost 3 bases, J lost 13 bases, and 16 bases lay in between. CDR3 DNA: TGCGCCAGCAGCTCACTACAGGGTTCGGGCACCTTC. Its protein is CASSSLQGSGTF.

About this clone itself: Additional DNA sequences in this sample encode the identical CDR3. V usage is TRBV27 and J usage is TRBJ1-5; the D gene is possibly TRBD1 (5 bases). The CDR3 is made up of 13 amino acids. CDR1 and CDR2 from the germline V gene are MNHEY and SMNVEV (reference sequence). V was trimmed by 2 bases and J by 7 bases, leaving 9 bases between them. CDR3 protein: CASSLGGGQPQHF. CDR3 coding DNA: TGTGCCAGCAGTTTAGGGGGGGGACAGCCCCAGCATTTT.

The chain is built from TRBV19 and TRBJ1-2; TRBD1 aligns across 7 bases. V gave up 4 bases and J gave up 9 bases; unmatched junction bases: 5. Germline V gene data show CDR1 as LNHDA and CDR2 as SQIVND (reference sequence). This CDR3 has 12 amino acids. The CDR3 protein is CASSTGDRSYTF. DNA of the CDR3: TGTGCCAGTAGTACCGGGGACAGAAGCTACACCTTC.

The chain combines TRBV18 with TRBJ1-6; a possible D gene is TRBD1 (6 bases). Trimming pared 3 bases from V and 13 bases from J, leaving 22 bases between. CDR1 and CDR2 (germline): KGHSH, LQKENI. There are 16 residues in the CDR3. The CDR3 nucleotides are TGTGCCAGCTCACCCCGGCAGGAGGGGGAGGGTAGGCCCCTCCACTTT. Translating it yields CASSPRQEGEGRPLHF.

This clone was seen a few times. The chain joins TRBV7-9 to TRBJ1-1; 12 bases are shared with TRBD1. The germline V gene has CDR1 SEHNR and CDR2 FQNEAQ (reference sequence). The CDR3 has 20 amino acids. After removal of 5 bases from V and 3 bases from J, the junction contained 19 bases not matched to a gene. The CDR3 here is CASSGDRGRSGFGFDTEAFF. DNA of the CDR3: TGTGCCAGCAGCGGGGACAGGGGGCGGTCCGGTTTCGGTTTTGACACTGAAGCTTTCTTT.

The chain recombines TRBV15 with TRBJ1-6, with 10 bases aligning to TRBD1. Trimming took 3 bases from V and 16 from J; bases not matched to a gene: 12. This CDR3 has 15 residues. Germline CDR1 and CDR2: LNHNV and YYDKDF (reference sequence). This CDR3 is CATSRADRGLKPLHF. DNA of the CDR3: TGTGCCACCAGCAGGGCCGACAGGGGGCTGAAACCTCTCCACTTT.

The chain joins TRBV18 to TRBJ1-1, with D possibly being TRBD1 (6 bases). The germline gives CDR1 KGHSH, CDR2 LQKENI. The ends were cut back, 2 bases at V and 8 bases at J, with 12 bases in the middle. The CDR3 sequence is 13 residues long. CDR3 protein: CASSPGTSGEAFF. The CDR3 DNA reads TGTGCCAGCTCACCAGGGACATCAGGGGAAGCTTTCTTT.